This T cell receptor (beta chain) comes out of a study of T cell repertoires in cytomegalovirus infection. The wider study: CMV infection plus the matching HLA type was flagged by public TCR beta signatures. The study's findings and limits: The cumulative frequency of public TCR beta families distinguished individuals who carried CMV together with the relevant HLA. Dominating the ex vivo response were TCR beta clonotypes that were CMV-specific and HLA-C-restricted.

MiXCR, run by TCRdb on the reads, gives a single entry per CDR3 protein. The data show about 230,000 distinct CDR3 sequences, approximately 22% seen once. With respect to this clonotype: Its target is not known.

Sequenced: CD8+ T cells from PBMCs. The receptor was derived from a human donor in good health (CMV status not recorded). Some clones in this sample may be carry-over from other donors' samples.

The CDR3 DNA follows: TGTGCCAGCAGTTTTATAGTAGCGATTAACAATGAGCAGTTCTTC. It encodes CASSFIVAINNEQFF. This rearrangement joins TRBV27 to TRBJ2-1; a possible D gene is TRBD2 (5 bases). V lost 3 bases and J lost 5, with 14 bases in between. The germline V gene encodes CDR1 MNHEY and CDR2 SMNVEV (reference sequence). CDR3 length equals 15 residues.